This T cell receptor beta chain was captured in a study of yellow fever vaccine responses in identical twins. Overall study results and limits: Each twin's T cell response to the vaccine was reported to look partly convergent and partly personalized.

Remarks on this clonotype: Its antigen is unidentified.

TCRdb re-derived calls from the RT-PCR reads in MiXCR, one entry per CDR3 protein. The data contain about 19,000 distinct CDR3 sequences, approximately 71% of them singletons. Per germline, CDR1 SGHAT and CDR2 FQDESV (reference sequence). The V gene end was trimmed by 1 base and the J gene end by 10 bases; junction bases not matched to a gene: 5. The CDR3 loop spans 15 amino acids. This receptor was taken from a woman aged 18-29 years who received the yellow fever vaccine. This specimen consisted of T cells from blood (PBMCs), unsorted or a sorted subset (not recorded which), obtained before or after yellow fever vaccination (not recorded which). The chain employs TRBV11-1 and TRBJ1-6; 9 nucleotides line up with TRBD1. This CDR3 reads CASSLVGQGGSPLHF. In DNA form, the CDR3 reads TGTGCCAGCAGCTTAGTGGGACAGGGAGGATCACCCCTCCACTTT.